Shown below are 7 T cell receptor beta chains from a single sample sequenced in a study of blood T cell repertoires in COVID-19. Libraries were prepared by immunoSEQ multiplex PCR; TCRdb keeps only in-frame clonotypes and omits some of them. This sample has 210,000 or so clones, with around 85% found just once. Sequenced material: peripheral blood. These receptors were obtained from a human donor in a cohort sampled during active COVID-19.

In its sample, this clone was seen a few times. V usage is TRBV7-9 and J usage is TRBJ1-6; no firm D call. This CDR3 contains 14 residues. Per germline, CDR1 SEHNR and CDR2 FQNEAQ (reference sequence). Trimming took 6 bases from V and 0 from J, leaving 6 bases between them. CDR3 loop: CASRPSSYNSPLHF. The CDR3 DNA sequence: TGTGCCAGCAGGCCGAGCTCCTATAATTCACCCCTCCACTTT.

In DNA form, the CDR3 reads TGTGCCAGCTTGTTACCCAGGGGAACTGAAGCTTTCTTT. As protein: CASLLPRGTEAFF. The rearrangement uses TRBV28 and TRBJ1-1, with D tentatively TRBD1 (6 bases). The CDR3 runs to 13 residues. Deletions cut 8 bases from V and 5 bases from J, with 15 bases between. Per germline, CDR1 MDHEN and CDR2 SYDVKM.

The chain joins TRBV6-1 to TRBJ1-2, with D uncertain. The length of the CDR3 is 16 residues. The V gene lost 0 bases and the J gene lost 8 bases, with 19 bases spanning the gap. Germline V gene lookup returns CDR1 MNHNS and CDR2 SASEGT. The CDR3 protein is CASSEAGVWGSGGYTF. As DNA, the CDR3 is TGTGCCAGCAGTGAAGCGGGAGTATGGGGTTCAGGCGGCTACACCTTC.

This clone appeared a single time. The chain joins TRBV6-6 to TRBJ2-2, with a possible D match to TRBD2 (5 bases). The V end was cut by 2 bases, the J end by 5 bases, with 15 bases between. The CDR3 extends over 16 amino acids. Germline V gene data show CDR1 as MNHNY and CDR2 as SVGAGI (reference sequence). The CDR3 is CASSYNGGLGTGELFF. Written as DNA, the CDR3 is TGTGCCAGCAGTTACAACGGCGGGTTAGGGACCGGGGAGCTGTTTTTT.

The chain is built from TRBV28 and TRBJ1-2, with D possibly TRBD1 on 6 matching bases. With 6 bases removed from V and 4 bases from J, the gap between germline ends came to 18 bases. Germline loops: CDR1 MDHEN, CDR2 SYDVKM. This CDR3 spans 15 amino acids. In DNA, the CDR3 is TGTGCCAGCAGCTCCCTGGGGGGGGGCGTCTATGGCTACACCTTC. Its protein is CASSSLGGGVYGYTF.

The chain carries TRBV7-8 and TRBJ2-2; the match to TRBD1 covers 9 bases. CDR1 is SGHVS and CDR2 is FQNEAQ in the germline V gene. J lost 2 bases, V lost 5 bases, and 9 bases had no gene match. CDR3 length equals 17 residues. The CDR3 region is CASSPLPGQGNTGELFF. The DNA of the CDR3 is TGTGCCAGCAGCCCCCTCCCGGGACAGGGAAACACCGGGGAGCTGTTTTTT.

A note on this clone: This same CDR3 is encoded by further DNA sequences in the sample. V and J are TRBV28 and TRBJ1-3, with D unresolved. Between the trimmed V and J ends, which lost 2 bases and 0 bases, there was a span of 5 bases. The germline gives CDR1 MDHEN, CDR2 SYDVKM. CDR3 size: 14 residues. The CDR3 DNA sequence: TGTGCCAGCAGTTTAGCGCTCTCTGGAAACACCATATATTTT. Translated: CASSLALSGNTIYF.